The sequence of this T cell receptor (beta chain) was determined in a study of human T cells and chemical hapten exposure. Study-wide results and limits: Those TCRs sitting above 1 in 1000 frequency stayed the same with DPC sensitization.

This clonotype has only a few counts. Its antigen is unknown. Individual cDNA molecules each carried unique molecular identifiers attached by the library. Each CDR3 protein is one row after TCRdb ran MiXCR on the RACE reads. The sample lists under 300,000 distinct CDR3 sequences, roughly 8.9% occurring once. Documented time point: pre-sensitization, week 0. Treatment defined: therapeutic diphenylcyclopropenone sensitization with weekly scalp DPC. Germline CDR1 and CDR2: DFQATT and SNEGSKA (reference sequence). The CDR3 has 13 amino acids. V was pared by 1 base and J by 2 bases, with 6 bases between. The sequence came from a woman aged 40 to 50 with alopecia areata. Some clones in this sample may be carry-over from other donors' samples. The rearrangement links TRBV20-1 to TRBJ1-3; no definite D call. The input for sequencing was whole blood, taken in connection with sensitization to the hapten diphenylcyclopropenone (DPC). The CDR3 coding sequence is TGCAGTGCTAGAGCCCAGGCTGGAAACACCATATATTTT. Its translation: CSARAQAGNTIYF.